This T cell receptor (beta chain) was recorded in a study of cytomegalovirus exposure and HLA in healthy donors (dated 2017 in TCRdb). Study-wide context: In an earlier analysis of 587 of the donors, 250 to 350 Gb of sequence data and 120 million or so unique TCR beta sequences from roughly 180 million T cells were reported. An early release that covered fewer than 800 HLA-typed donors contained about 300 gigabases of sequencing data and around 80 million unique TCR sequences. Among the roughly 380 genotyped donors, about 83% belonged to the genetic ancestry cluster associated with self-reported Caucasian donors. The study aimed to test whether cataloging public T cell receptors could reveal signatures of past pathogen exposure. The study profiled the T cell repertoires of more than 500 subjects by immunosequencing and related them to cytomegalovirus serostatus. Besides the first cohort of roughly 700 subjects, a separate validation cohort made up of around 120 different subjects was used. To predict cytomegalovirus infection status, the study combined high-throughput TCR immunosequencing, statistical association of individual TCRs with disease status, and machine learning. A later analysis re-examined previously published TCR beta repertoires from just over 650 donors and added high-resolution HLA genotyping to investigate patterns of TCR occurrence. In the later analysis, no new phenotypic data were used to find candidate immune exposures; instead, reliance was placed on TCR beta sequences and their occurrence across donors. An earlier analysis of 450 to 750 of the donors used high-throughput TCR beta sequencing to judge whether each TCR beta V gene segment behaved as functional or pseudogenic. Donor age, sex, ethnicity and CMV serostatus were collected together with the repertoire data. Genome-wide SNP genotypes for about 65% of the 666 donors were used in a later genetic analysis, which treated that subset as a discovery cohort. All discovery cohort repertoires had been generated using a single sequencing platform. Class I and class II HLA loci were covered by the typing at four-digit resolution. The number of donors typed differed by locus, with about 629-640 for A, B, C, DRB1 and DQB1, over 500 for DQA1, nearly 610 for DPA1, and 400 to 490 for DPB1. Four or five DR-DQ haplotypes were handled as single units for association and clustering because linkage in the cohort was strong. Among roughly 400 genotyped donors of the cohort, an average of about 240,000 unique TCR beta nucleotide sequences were sequenced per donor, 15% to 20% of them non-productive.

In regard to this clone: Which antigen it targets is not known. No base quality values were provided; no much bigger clone lies one nucleotide off.

The library came from the immunoSEQ multiplex PCR assay. For the multiplex PCR, a mixture combining 60 forward primers for TCR Vbeta segments and 13 reverse primers for TCR Jbeta segments was used. A multiplex PCR assay on genomic DNA amplified the CDR3 region of rearranged TCR beta genes. The Illumina HiSeq System was used to sequence the amplified TCR beta libraries as 87-base-pair reads. The paper's processing steps were these. A later analysis tallied tens of millions of unique TCR beta chains across the 610 or so repertoires, and some 10 million of those chains were shared by two or more donors. A nearest-neighbor algorithm error-corrected the raw reads and collapsed the reads into unique sequences, merging closely related sequences to remove PCR and sequencing errors. V, D and J gene segments were assigned by aligning CDR3 sequences to IMGT reference sequences. Each retained sequence needed at least a six-nucleotide match to both a V gene segment and a J gene segment. Rearrangements were classified as productive when the CDR3 lacked stop codons and remained in frame with V and J, and all other rearrangements were classified as non-productive. Following IMGT convention, CDR3 was defined as the stretch from the second conserved V-encoded cysteine up to the conserved J-encoded phenylalanine. The earlier analysis of 500 to 750 of the donors excluded any sequence lacking an unambiguous match to a single V gene segment. An earlier analysis of some 500 of the donors classified V segments as functional when productive rearrangements were above 56.7% and as segregating when the standard deviation between donors was above 5%. A statistical classification framework was built to diagnose cytomegalovirus status from the catalog of TCR beta chain sequences. V and J gene assignment, in a later analysis, came from comparing TCR nucleotide sequences with IMGT/GENE-DB human TR gene sequences. A later analysis assigned CDR3 sequences and most-parsimonious VDJ recombination scenarios with the TCRdist pipeline. In a later analysis, every TCR beta chain was defined by the combination of its CDR3 amino acid sequence and its V-gene family, and reads without a unique V-gene family were dropped. As a way to deal with suspected cross-contamination and a sequencing artifact, a later analysis dropped approximately 570 nucleotide sequences that were highly shared and had low generation probability. In a later analysis, a clonal expansion index was calculated for each public chain from normalized within-repertoire ranks of inferred template counts. In a later analysis, generation probabilities were computed using a VDJ recombination model fitted to out-of-frame rearrangements, and the results were checked against IGoR. In a later analysis, hypergeometric tests were used to score TCR-TCR, TCR-HLA and TCR-CMV co-occurrence, with a repertoire-size bias correction applied to TCR pairs. False discovery rates were estimated in a later analysis by permuting HLA or CMV assignments 20 times. In a later analysis, co-occurring TCRs were grouped using DBSCAN, and TCRdist sequence similarity was added for clustering within HLA-allele-positive subsets. Repertoires with fewer than 30,000 or more than 120,000 public chains, plus five repertoires with anomalous nucleotide sharing, were excluded from co-occurrence clustering. The clones in this table, taken by TCRdb from immuneACCESS, are in-frame only. Not every clone is retained; where verified, under half of the shortfall comes from an unresolved V gene, and the cause of the rest is unknown. V, J and clone size are those of that table, while D and trimming were read from the DNA. Recorded for this sample are 55,000 to 70,000 clones; approximately 58% of them occurred a single time. The top ten clones comprise around 2.7% of the sample.

Paper-wide results and their limitations: A later analysis found that TCR association rates varied across HLA loci, with DRB1 alleles showing the most associated TCRs and HLA-C alleles the fewest. Compared with equally common non-associated chains, HLA-associated TCR beta chains in a later analysis were more clonally expanded and had lower generation probabilities. The earlier analysis of approximately 590 of the donors excluded about 16 rarely observed V segments, including chromosome 9 orphons, because counts were too low. A later analysis reported that several top co-occurrence clusters appeared linked to parvovirus B19, influenza, CMV and Epstein-Barr virus. An association between a missense DCLRE1C variant and V-gene and J-gene trimming of TCR beta chains was found in a later genetic analysis and replicated in an independent cohort. Strong co-occurrence of HLA alleles, especially DR and DQ, made assigning TCR associations to individual alleles difficult. In a later analysis, some 18,000 TCR beta sequences were associated with specific HLA alleles at a false discovery rate of 0.05. A cluster of highly shared sequence variants was judged likely to represent a technical artifact of the sequencing pipeline. Sequencing depth was assumed to be roughly uniform across donors in the presence/absence analyses, though that assumption may not hold. In vitro tests confirmed that a few of the cytomegalovirus-associated TCR beta chains recognize cytomegalovirus antigens. Because HLA typing was unavailable for some donors at each locus, only the typed subset was used in association tests. According to a later genetic analysis, donors in an Asian-associated ancestry cluster had fewer N-insertions in productive TCRs than the roughly 670-donor mean. The study listed 150 to 200 TCR beta chains as associated with cytomegalovirus. The classifier was reported to diagnose cytomegalovirus status with high specificity and sensitivity in both the original cohort and the validation cohort. A further reported finding was that TCR beta sequences accurately predicted the HLA-A and HLA-B alleles for most subjects in the first cohort. Correlated functional status among segregating V segments might be attributable to linkage disequilibrium, but an unknown experimental factor could not be ruled out. Only TCR beta chains were sequenced in this cohort, and the absence of alpha or paired-chain data limited detectable features. Most TCR sequences were seen in very few donors, while some public TCRs were found in many individuals. According to the authors, the approach could potentially be generalized to other disease states and immunological phenotypes. Because the 87-base-pair reads could not distinguish some IMGT-functional V segments, including TRBV6-2 and TRBV6-3, those segments were excluded. Broadly in line with IMGT annotations, most TCR beta V segments showed up in productive rearrangements about 87% or about 30% of the time in an earlier analysis of 587 of the donors. According to a later analysis, most CMV-associated TCR beta chains appeared to be HLA-restricted, and the HLA associations seemed to be driven largely by CMV exposure. For the cohort, immune exposure information was limited to CMV serostatus.

The cohort consisted of 670 or so healthy bone marrow donors. All cohort members were sampled while nominally healthy, although unrecorded immune exposures were likely present. The donor tested CMV seronegative and was one of the 352 seronegative cohort members. A peripheral blood sample was collected from each donor, and TCR beta sequencing was performed on peripheral blood mononuclear cells. The Qiagen DNeasy Blood Extraction Kit was used to extract genomic DNA from the blood cell samples. The CDR3 runs 12 residues from the cysteine to the phenylalanine. Only the CDR3 DNA is retained, 36 bases long and in frame from the first base. The germline V gene provides CDR1 SGDLS and CDR2 YYNGEE. V drops 4 bases and J drops 1 base, leaving 4 bases in between.

Sequenced input: PBMCs. This sequence was found in a woman in her forties or fifties in good health and CMV-seronegative. The sequence joins TRBV9 to TRBJ2-3, with no confidently assigned D gene. The sequenced DNA: TGTGCCAGCAGCCGTGGCACAGATACGCAGTATTTT. The translation is CASSRGTDTQYF.